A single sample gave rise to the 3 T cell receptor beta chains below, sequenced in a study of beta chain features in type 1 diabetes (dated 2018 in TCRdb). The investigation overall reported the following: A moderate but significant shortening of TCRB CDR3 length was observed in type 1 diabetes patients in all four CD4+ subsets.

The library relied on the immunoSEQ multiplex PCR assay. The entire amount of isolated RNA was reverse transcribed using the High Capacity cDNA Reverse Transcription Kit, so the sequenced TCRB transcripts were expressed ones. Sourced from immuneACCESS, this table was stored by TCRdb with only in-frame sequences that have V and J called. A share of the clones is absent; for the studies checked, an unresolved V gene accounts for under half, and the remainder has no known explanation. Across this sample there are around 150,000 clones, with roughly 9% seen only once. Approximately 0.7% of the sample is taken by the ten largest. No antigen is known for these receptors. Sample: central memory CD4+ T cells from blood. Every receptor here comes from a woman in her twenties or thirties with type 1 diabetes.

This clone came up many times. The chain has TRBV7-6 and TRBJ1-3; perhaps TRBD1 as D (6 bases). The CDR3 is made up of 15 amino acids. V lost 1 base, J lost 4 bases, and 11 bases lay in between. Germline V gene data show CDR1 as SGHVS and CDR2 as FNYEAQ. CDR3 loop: CASSLEYGTGNTIYF. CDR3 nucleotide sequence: TGTGCCAGCAGCTTAGAGTACGGGACAGGAAACACCATATATTTT.

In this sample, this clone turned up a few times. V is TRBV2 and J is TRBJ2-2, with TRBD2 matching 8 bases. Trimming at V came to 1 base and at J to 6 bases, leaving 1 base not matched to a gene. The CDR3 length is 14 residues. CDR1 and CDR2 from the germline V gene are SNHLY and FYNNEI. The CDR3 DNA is TGTGCCAGCAGTGAAGTCGGGGGGGCCGGGGAGCTGTTTTTT. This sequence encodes CASSEVGGAGELFF.

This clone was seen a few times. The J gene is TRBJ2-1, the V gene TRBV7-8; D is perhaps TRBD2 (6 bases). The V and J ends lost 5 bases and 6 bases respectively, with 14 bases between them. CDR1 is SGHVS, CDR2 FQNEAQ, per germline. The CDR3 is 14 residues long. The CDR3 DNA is TGTGCCAGCAGCGCGGGGATAAATCTCAATGAGCAGTTCTTC. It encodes CASSAGINLNEQFF.